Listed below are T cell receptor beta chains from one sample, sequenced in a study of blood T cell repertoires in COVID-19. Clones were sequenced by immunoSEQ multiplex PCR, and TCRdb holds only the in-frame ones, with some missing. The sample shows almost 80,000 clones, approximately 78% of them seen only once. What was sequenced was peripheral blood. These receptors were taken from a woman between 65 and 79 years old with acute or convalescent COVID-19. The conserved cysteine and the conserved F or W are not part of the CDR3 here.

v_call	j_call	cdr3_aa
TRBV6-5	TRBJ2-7	ASSPDRLNEQY
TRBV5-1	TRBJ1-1	ASSLVRDNTEAF
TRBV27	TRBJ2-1	ASSLSRLHNEQF
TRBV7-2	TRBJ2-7	ASSKGLANEQY
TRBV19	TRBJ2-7	ASSIRDRVHEQY
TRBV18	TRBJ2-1	ASSQGEGQQF
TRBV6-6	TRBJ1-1	ASTRQYTEAF
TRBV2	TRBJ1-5	ASRVTGGYQPQH
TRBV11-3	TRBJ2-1	ASSFGLVTLDEQF
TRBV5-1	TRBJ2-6	ASSLKAGSGANVLT
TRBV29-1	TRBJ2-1	SGAQLAEHNEQF
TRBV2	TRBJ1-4	ASSEQGAGATNEKLF
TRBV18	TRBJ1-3	ASSSSPTGGNTIY
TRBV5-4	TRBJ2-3	ASSLRGGRAITDTQY
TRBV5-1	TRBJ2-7	ASAGGTSGTKEQY
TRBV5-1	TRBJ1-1	ASSLEQGANTEAF
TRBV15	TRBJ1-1	ATSRPQGQVGVGAF
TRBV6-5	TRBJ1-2	ASRETGNYGYT
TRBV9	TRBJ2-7	ASSPLSGSTYEQY
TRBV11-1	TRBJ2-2	ASSFRQNTGELF
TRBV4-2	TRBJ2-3	ASSQDILSTDTQY
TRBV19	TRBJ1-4	ASSAIRTATNEKLF
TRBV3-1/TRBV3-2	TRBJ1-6	ASSQGSGQGFSPLH
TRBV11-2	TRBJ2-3	ASSLVGGSSTDTQY
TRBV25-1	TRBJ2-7	ASSPRTGSYEQY
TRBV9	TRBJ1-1	ASSARGSSDTEAF
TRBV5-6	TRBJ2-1	ASSGGAASGYNEQF
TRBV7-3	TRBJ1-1	ASSLLGRANTEAF
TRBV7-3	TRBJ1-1	ASSLWGREEAF
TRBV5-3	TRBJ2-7	ARSCCWQGGGHEQY
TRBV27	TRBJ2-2	ASSSLIFGGYANTGELF
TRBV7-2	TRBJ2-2	ASSLSGRVGELF
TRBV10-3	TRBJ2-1	AISSGRDYDKF
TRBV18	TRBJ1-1	ASSPSAGMPMNTEAF